This section outlines one TCR beta chain sequence together with its context. Its antigen is currently unknown. UMI-labeled 5' RACE generated the TCR beta libraries. After re-calling the 5' RACE reads, TCRdb lists one entry per CDR3 protein, DNA absent. The sample yields roughly 5,700 distinct CDR3 sequences, of which the top ten take up 25% to 30%. Germline CDR1 and CDR2: SGHDT and YYEEEE. The CDR3 totals 15 residues. The data were obtained in a study of human CD8 memory T cell subsets. Study findings and constraints: Diversity, per Chao1 estimates, appeared greater in stem-like memory T cells than in precursor exhausted T cells. Only minimal overlap was seen between the stem-like memory and the precursor exhausted T cell repertoires.

The sequencing sample was made of CD8+ effector memory T cells (TEM) sorted from PBMCs. Subset denoted: effector memory CD8 T cells, CCR7- CD45RO+ CD95+. The J gene is TRBJ2-1, the V gene TRBV5-6; the D call of TRBD1 rests on TCRdb alone, since no DNA is present to check it. The TCR was taken from a human donor in good health. The CDR3 reads CASSHQGNSYNEQFF.